What follows describes a single T cell receptor (beta chain). The data stem from a study of cytomegalovirus exposure and HLA in healthy donors. Both 60 Vbeta primers and 13 Jbeta primers went into the PCR. Repertoires were generated with immunoSEQ multiplex PCR, while TCRdb's copy carries only in-frame clones and drops some. The sample lists some 150,000 clones, around 72% seen once, with approximately 4.2% in the top ten. This TCR came from a man aged 50 or older in good health and CMV-seropositive. Sequences were obtained from PBMCs.

In nucleotides, the CDR3 is TGCGCCAGCAGCCAGGGGGACAGGGGGCTGGGCTATGGCTACACCTTC. Its protein is CASSQGDRGLGYGYTF. This chain connects TRBV4-1 to TRBJ1-2; 12 bases line up with TRBD1. Germline CDR1 reads MGHRA; CDR2 reads YSYEKL. With 3 bases clipped from V and 4 bases from J, the junction kept 6 bases outside the gene matches. The CDR3 extends over 16 amino acids.